The rows below give T cell receptor beta chains drawn from one sample of a study of T cells in narcolepsy. Libraries were prepared by immunoSEQ multiplex PCR; TCRdb keeps only in-frame clonotypes and omits some of them. The profile shows about 17,000 clones, approximately 72% of them singletons. Sequencing was performed on CD45RA- memory CD8+ T cells from PBMCs. The receptors were sampled from a human donor with narcolepsy. Both conserved end residues are part of each CDR3. A D gene is named only where the DNA matches it firmly. Not every row has a clone size; where given, it reads once, few, many or a size class.

abundance	v_gene	d_gene	j_gene	CDR3aa	CDR3nt
.	TRBV6-4	TRBD2	TRBJ2-3	CASSPSARGGVNTQYF	TGTGCCAGCAGTCCCTCGGCTCGGGGGGGTGTTAATACGCAGTATTTT
.	TRBV6-5	.	TRBJ1-4	CASSYYQGNEKLFF	TGTGCCAGCAGTTACTATCAGGGGAATGAAAAACTGTTTTTT
.	TRBV7-6	TRBD2	TRBJ2-1	CASSLEAGVEPYSSYNEQFF	TGTGCCAGCAGCTTAGAAGCGGGGGTTGAACCCTATAGCTCCTACAATGAGCAGTTCTTC
once	TRBV7-9	.	TRBJ2-7	CASSVRWADEQYF	TGTGCCAGCAGCGTCCGCTGGGCCGACGAGCAGTACTTC
.	TRBV15	.	TRBJ2-7	CATSRSRDTNYEQYF	TGTGCCACCAGCAGAAGCCGGGACACCAACTACGAGCAGTACTTC
.	TRBV29-1	.	TRBJ2-7	CSVEDGSRHSYEQYF	TGCAGCGTTGAAGACGGCAGCCGCCACTCCTACGAGCAGTACTTC
.	TRBV11-2	TRBD1	TRBJ2-7	CASTLGGGQAIYEQYF	TGTGCCAGCACCCTCGGAGGGGGACAGGCGATCTACGAGCAGTACTTC
.	TRBV23-1	.	TRBJ1-4	CASRIGRDEKLFF	TGCGCCAGCAGGATAGGGCGAGATGAAAAACTGTTTTTT
.	TRBV7-9	TRBD1	TRBJ1-2	CASSPGTAYGYTF	TGTGCCAGCAGCCCCGGGACAGCTTATGGCTACACCTTC
.	TRBV5-6	.	TRBJ1-1	CASSSSPGTGTEAFF	TGTGCCAGCAGCAGTTCTCCGGGAACGGGCACTGAAGCTTTCTTT
.	TRBV6-1	.	TRBJ2-4	CASSTGGGQDIQYF	TGTGCCAGCAGTACAGGGGGGGGGCAGGACATTCAGTACTTC
.	TRBV28	.	TRBJ2-5	CASSLIREGRETQYF	TGTGCCAGCAGTTTAATCAGGGAAGGTCGGGAGACCCAGTACTTC
.	TRBV5-6	.	TRBJ2-7	CASSPARTEPFYEQYF	TGTGCCAGCAGCCCAGCTCGGACAGAGCCCTTCTACGAGCAGTACTTC
.	TRBV6-4	TRBD2	TRBJ2-7	CASTTPGLAVDYEQYF	TGTGCCAGCACCACCCCCGGACTAGCGGTGGACTACGAGCAGTACTTC
.	TRBV2	.	TRBJ2-3	CASSDWAELTDTQYF	TGTGCCAGCAGTGATTGGGCAGAACTCACAGATACGCAGTATTTT
few	TRBV4-1	.	TRBJ1-1	CASSQEVWGKGMNTEAFF	TGCGCCAGCAGCCAAGAGGTGTGGGGTAAGGGAATGAACACTGAAGCTTTCTTT
.	TRBV15	.	TRBJ2-1	CATSSTAYNEQFF	TGTGCCACCAGCAGTACAGCCTACAATGAGCAGTTCTTC
few	TRBV11-2	.	TRBJ2-1	CASSFPGYNEQFF	TGTGCCAGCAGCTTTCCAGGTTACAATGAGCAGTTCTTC
.	TRBV7-6	TRBD1	TRBJ1-6	CASSLAGQGNSPLHF	TGTGCCAGCAGCTTAGCGGGACAGGGGAATTCACCCCTCCACTTT
.	TRBV7-9	TRBD2	TRBJ2-7	CASSTRLAGSYEQYF	TGTGCCAGCAGCACCCGACTAGCGGGCTCCTACGAGCAGTACTTC
once	TRBV4-1	.	TRBJ2-1	CASSQVLASNNEQFF	TGCGCCAGCAGCCAAGTTTTGGCGTCTAACAATGAGCAGTTCTTC
.	TRBV6-5	.	TRBJ1-1	CASSYSMGGTEAFF	TGTGCCAGCAGTTACTCGATGGGGGGAACTGAAGCTTTCTTT
.	TRBV7-9	TRBD2	TRBJ2-5	CAIGHLGLAPIQETQYF	TGTGCCATCGGACATCTCGGACTAGCGCCGATCCAAGAGACCCAGTACTTC
few	TRBV6-5	.	TRBJ1-2	CASKSSDSTFYGYTF	TGTGCCAGCAAGAGTTCGGACAGCACCTTTTATGGCTACACCTTC
.	TRBV7-9	.	TRBJ2-4	CASSPSGAKNIQYF	TGTGCCAGCAGCCCTTCCGGGGCCAAAAACATTCAGTACTTC
.	TRBV7-9	.	TRBJ2-7	CASSLEGTATYEQYF	TGTGCCAGCAGCTTGGAGGGGACGGCGACCTACGAGCAGTACTTC
.	TRBV11-3	.	TRBJ2-3	CASSFGPDTQYF	TGTGCCAGCAGCTTTGGTCCCGATACGCAGTATTTT
.	TRBV27	TRBD2	TRBJ2-3	CASSLLSGNTDTQYF	TGTGCCAGCAGCTTACTTAGCGGGAACACAGATACGCAGTATTTT
.	TRBV2	.	TRBJ2-3	CATVREGGAADTQYF	TGTGCCACTGTGCGGGAAGGGGGCGCCGCAGATACGCAGTATTTT
.	TRBV7-8	TRBD1	TRBJ1-2	CASSLSRGDPYTF	TGTGCCAGCAGCTTATCCAGGGGGGATCCCTACACCTTC
.	TRBV29-1	.	TRBJ2-6	CSVEVGVSGANVLTF	TGCAGCGTTGAGGTGGGGGTCTCTGGGGCCAACGTCCTGACTTTC
.	TRBV11-2	.	TRBJ1-2	CASSLGFGYTF	TGTGCCAGCAGCTTAGGTTTTGGCTACACCTTC
.	TRBV6-1	TRBD1	TRBJ1-5	CASGQGGNQPQHF	TGTGCCAGCGGACAGGGAGGCAATCAGCCCCAGCATTTT
.	TRBV5-6	TRBD1	TRBJ1-3	CASSDGTVWNTIYF	TGTGCCAGCAGCGACGGGACAGTATGGAACACCATATATTTT
few	TRBV7-3	TRBD2	TRBJ2-3	CASNSGSGADTQYF	TGTGCCAGCAATAGCGGGAGTGGCGCAGATACGCAGTATTTT
.	TRBV4-1	.	TRBJ2-5	CASSQGIGEETQYF	TGCGCCAGCAGCCAAGGAATAGGGGAAGAGACCCAGTACTTC
.	TRBV9	.	TRBJ2-1	CASSVGDWGNEQFF	TGTGCCAGCAGCGTAGGGGACTGGGGCAATGAGCAGTTCTTC
.	TRBV15	.	TRBJ1-4	CATRAGDVTNEKLFF	TGTGCCACCAGAGCCGGGGACGTAACTAATGAAAAACTGTTTTTT
.	TRBV7-3	.	TRBJ2-5	CASSPPGLWAETQYF	TGTGCCAGCAGCCCACCGGGACTGTGGGCGGAGACCCAGTACTTC
.	TRBV5-6	.	TRBJ1-1	CASSFGLTEAFF	TGTGCCAGCAGCTTCGGGTTGACTGAAGCTTTCTTT
once	TRBV15	TRBD1	TRBJ1-4	CATSPQGMHEKLFF	TGTGCCACCAGCCCACAGGGGATGCACGAAAAACTGTTTTTT
.	TRBV7-4	.	TRBJ1-1	CASSFGQGTEAFF	TGTGCCAGCAGCTTTGGGCAGGGAACTGAAGCTTTCTTT